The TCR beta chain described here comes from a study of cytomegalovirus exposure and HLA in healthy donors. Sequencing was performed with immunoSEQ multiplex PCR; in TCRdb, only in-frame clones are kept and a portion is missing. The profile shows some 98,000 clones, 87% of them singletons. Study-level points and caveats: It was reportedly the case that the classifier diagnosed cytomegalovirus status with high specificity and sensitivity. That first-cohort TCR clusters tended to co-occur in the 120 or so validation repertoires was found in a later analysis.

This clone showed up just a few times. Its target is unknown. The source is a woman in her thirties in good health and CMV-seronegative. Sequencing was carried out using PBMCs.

The CDR3 sequence is CASSDRDRGGNQPQHF. The CDR3 nucleotides are TGCGCCAGCAGCGACAGAGACAGGGGTGGAAATCAGCCCCAGCATTTT. This chain links TRBV10-2 with TRBJ1-5; 8 bases are a match to TRBD1. The ends lost 6 bases at V and 4 bases at J; junction bases unmatched: 11. The CDR3 sequence is 16 residues long. Germline values: CDR1 WSHSY, CDR2 SAAADI.